The 21 T cell receptor beta chains in this list originate from one sample, sequenced in a study of cytomegalovirus exposure and HLA in healthy donors (TCRdb year 2017). The library was made by the immunoSEQ multiplex PCR assay. A mixture of 60 forward primers for TCR Vbeta segments and 13 reverse primers for TCR Jbeta segments was used in the multiplex PCR. TCRdb retrieved this table from immuneACCESS and kept in-frame rearrangements only. Not all clones are present; in checked studies, unresolved V genes account for under half, and no reason is known for the remainder. The sample data list more than 85,000 clones, and 76% of these were observed just once. The ten largest clones take up 7.7% of the sample. The sequenced material came from PBMCs. These receptors were obtained from a woman between 50 and 59 years old in good health and CMV-seropositive.

The chain joins TRBV19 to TRBJ1-1; 8 positions match TRBD1. V trimming: 8 bases; J trimming: 11 bases; junction bases outside the gene matches: 16. Germline V gene sequence: CDR1 LNHDA, CDR2 SQIVND (reference sequence). The CDR3 extends over 14 amino acids. The CDR3 region is CASVDSGTGNRAFF. In DNA form, the CDR3 reads TGTGCCAGTGTTGACTCCGGGACAGGCAATCGGGCTTTCTTT.

The chain joins TRBV6-6 to TRBJ2-1; TRBD1 is a possible D gene (5 bases). The CDR3 is 14 amino acids. Germline-derived CDR1 and CDR2 are MNHNY and SVGAGI (reference sequence). V was trimmed by 0 bases and J by 10 bases, leaving 13 bases between them. CDR3 sequence: CASSYSTGDREQFF. The CDR3 nucleotides are TGTGCCAGCAGTTACTCTACAGGCGATCGGGAGCAGTTCTTC.

V is TRBV27 and J is TRBJ2-7; 8 positions agree with TRBD1. Germline CDR1 is MNHEY and CDR2 is SMNVEV (reference sequence). The junction had 11 bases not matched to a gene; V was cut back by 2 bases and J by 2 bases. The CDR3 loop spans 17 amino acids. The CDR3 region has the DNA TGTGCCAGCAGTTTAAAGCCCCCGGGGACAGGCGCCTACGAGCAGTACTTC. Amino acid sequence: CASSLKPPGTGAYEQYF.

The DNA of the CDR3 is TGTGCCAGCTCACCGGGACTAGGTACCTACGAGCAGTACTTC. Encoded protein: CASSPGLGTYEQYF. V usage is TRBV18 and J usage is TRBJ2-7; the match to TRBD2 covers 8 bases. The germline gives CDR1 KGHSH, CDR2 LQKENI. CDR3 size: 14 residues. V lost 3 bases and J lost 2; bases outside the gene matches: 3.

This clone was observed a handful of times. The chain joins TRBV18 to TRBJ2-7, with TRBD1 matching 9 bases. CDR1 is KGHSH and CDR2 is LQKENI in the germline V gene. With 4 bases clipped from V and 2 bases from J, the junction kept 6 bases outside the gene matches. The CDR3 length is 15 residues. This CDR3 reads CASSRIQGAPYEQYF. Written as DNA, the CDR3 is TGTGCCAGCTCACGTATACAGGGGGCCCCCTACGAGCAGTACTTC.

V usage is TRBV7-8 and J usage is TRBJ1-5; D is possibly TRBD1 (6 bases). CDR3 size: 14 residues. Trimming stripped 8 bases from V and 4 bases from J, with 15 bases between. Germline lookup yields CDR1 SGHVS and CDR2 FQNEAQ. This CDR3 is CASAGGSPNQPQHF. CDR3 bases: TGTGCCAGCGCGGGGGGCAGTCCTAATCAGCCCCAGCATTTT.

This clone was counted between two and nine times. The chain recombines TRBV7-6 with TRBJ1-3; TRBD1 matches at 9 bases. The V and J ends lost 5 bases and 0 bases, in that order; junction bases with no gene match: 5. The CDR3 is 16 amino acids. In germline, CDR1 is SGHVS, CDR2 FNYEAQ. The CDR3 loop reads CASSPGQGFSGNTIYF. CDR3 nucleotide sequence: TGTGCCAGCAGCCCAGGACAGGGGTTCTCTGGAAACACCATATATTTT.

V and J are TRBV14 and TRBJ1-1; the match to TRBD1 covers 9 bases. Germline assignment: CDR1 SGHDN and CDR2 FVKESK. The CDR3 contains 16 residues. Losses at the gene ends were 0 bases for V and 6 bases for J; bases not matched to a gene: 8. The CDR3 bases are TGTGCCAGCAGCCAAGAAGGACAGGGGTTCATCTCTGAAGCTTTCTTT. Protein product: CASSQEGQGFISEAFF.

The CDR3 region is CASSLLRTGGANTGELFF. The DNA of the CDR3 is TGTGCCAGCAGCCTACTAAGGACAGGGGGCGCGAACACCGGGGAGCTGTTTTTT. The chain uses TRBV7-9 and TRBJ2-2; 11 nucleotides line up with TRBD1. Germline assignment: CDR1 SEHNR and CDR2 FQNEAQ (reference sequence). The CDR3 loop spans 18 amino acids. V lost 5 bases to trimming and J lost 0 bases; unmatched junction nucleotides: 8.

This rearrangement joins TRBV6-1 to TRBJ1-6; D is perhaps TRBD1 (6 bases). Germline V gene sequence: CDR1 MNHNS, CDR2 SASEGT. The CDR3 consists of 13 residues. V lost 2 bases to trimming and J lost 10 bases, with 9 bases between them. The DNA of the CDR3 is TGTGCCAGCAGTGAAATGGACAGATCACCCCTCCACTTT. It translates to CASSEMDRSPLHF.

The chain joins TRBV4-1 to TRBJ1-5; D unclear. CDR3 length equals 14 residues. Germline V lookup: CDR1 MGHRA, CDR2 YSYEKL. V was clipped by 5 bases and J by 3 bases, with 11 bases between them. The CDR3 protein is CASSAYSDNQPQHF. CDR3 DNA sequence: TGCGCCAGCAGCGCTTACAGTGACAATCAGCCCCAGCATTTT.

The chain joins TRBV7-9 to TRBJ2-5; TRBD2 is a possible D gene (6 bases). Germline V gives CDR1 SEHNR, CDR2 FQNEAQ (reference sequence). Trimming took off 3 bases at V and 7 bases at J, with 9 bases between the two ends. CDR3 length: 12 amino acids. CDR3 sequence reads: CASSFPGGTQYF. The CDR3 nucleotides read TGTGCCAGCAGCTTTCCCGGGGGGACCCAGTACTTC. The full variable domain, rest sourced from reference TRBV7-9 and TRBJ2-5, is DTGVSQNPRHKITKRGQNVTFRCDPISEHNRLYWYRQTLGQGPEFLTYFQNEAQLEKSRLLSDRFSAERPKGSFSTLEIQRTEQGDSAMYLCASSFPGGTQYFGPGTRLLVL.

The chain uses TRBV5-4 and TRBJ2-5, with 9 bases aligning to TRBD2. The CDR3 loop spans 15 amino acids. V trimming: 4 bases; J trimming: 5 bases; junction bases outside the gene matches: 9. The germline CDR1 and CDR2 sequences are SGHNT and YYREEE (reference sequence). This CDR3 is CASSAQGTSFETQYF. The CDR3 DNA sequence: TGTGCCAGCAGCGCACAGGGGACTAGCTTTGAGACCCAGTACTTC.

The rearrangement joins TRBV6-1 to TRBJ1-5; TRBD1 agrees at 9 bases. CDR3 length: 14 residues. Germline V gives CDR1 MNHNS, CDR2 SASEGT. V was clipped by 5 bases and J by 6 bases; unmatched bases: 5. Here the CDR3 DNA reads TGTGCCAGCAGTATACAGGGGGCGGGTCAGCCCCAGCATTTT. It translates to CASSIQGAGQPQHF.

The rearrangement links TRBV6-6 to TRBJ2-7, with 7 nucleotides matching TRBD1. Germline CDR1 MNHNY, CDR2 SVGAGI (reference sequence). V lost 10 bases, J lost 2 bases, and 8 bases stayed unmatched. The CDR3 totals 13 residues. CDR3 in DNA: TGTGCCACCTACACCGACAGGGCCTACGAGCAGTACTTC. It encodes CATYTDRAYEQYF.

The chain couples TRBV25-1 to TRBJ2-7, with D tentatively TRBD2 (5 bases). This CDR3 contains 15 residues. V was shortened by 4 bases and J by 5 bases, with 18 bases between the two germline ends. CDR1 is MGHDK, CDR2 SYGVNS, per germline. CDR3 region: CASSASRPGSNEQYF. The CDR3 DNA reads as TGTGCCAGCAGTGCCTCGCGCCCGGGGTCAAACGAGCAGTACTTC.

This clone was detected only a few times. This sequence joins TRBV29-1 and TRBJ2-6, with no clear D. Germline V gives CDR1 SQVTM, CDR2 ANQGSEA. Trimming took 2 bases from V and 1 from J, leaving 3 bases between them. The CDR3 contains 13 residues. The CDR3 loop reads CSVEPSGANVLTF. DNA for the CDR3: TGCAGCGTTGAACCTTCTGGGGCCAACGTCCTGACTTTC.

The chain combines TRBV29-1 with TRBJ2-7, with D possibly TRBD2 on 5 matching bases. Per the germline V gene, CDR1 is SQVTM and CDR2 is ANQGSEA. Trimming stripped 3 bases from V and 3 bases from J, with 9 bases between. The CDR3 loop spans 12 amino acids. CDR3 in DNA: TGCAGCGTTGATGGCGGAGGCTACGAGCAGTACTTC. Translated: CSVDGGGYEQYF.

This chain uses TRBV4-3 with TRBJ1-3; D call uncertain. Per germline, CDR1 LGHNA and CDR2 YSLEER. The CDR3 totals 16 residues. The germline V and J ends were trimmed by 0 bases and 0 bases, with 9 bases remaining between them. CDR3 in amino acids: CASSQDERSSGNTIYF. CDR3 coding DNA: TGCGCCAGCAGCCAAGATGAACGGAGCTCTGGAAACACCATATATTTT.

In its sample, this clone was seen a few times. The CDR3 is CASRGQGAGQYF. The CDR3 DNA follows: TGTGCCAGCAGGGGACAGGGGGCTGGTCAGTACTTC. The V call is TRBV2, the J call TRBJ2-4; 12 nucleotides line up with TRBD1. The CDR3 is made up of 12 amino acids. Germline assignment: CDR1 SNHLY and CDR2 FYNNEI. V lost 6 bases to trimming and J lost 12 bases; unmatched junction nucleotides: 3.

The chain employs TRBV25-1 and TRBJ2-5; TRBD1 aligns across 11 bases. The CDR3 runs to 15 residues. The germline CDR1 and CDR2 sequences are MGHDK and SYGVNS. J lost 5 bases, V lost 4 bases, and 6 bases had no gene match. This CDR3 reads CASSGTGGGVETQYF. CDR3 sequence (DNA): TGTGCCAGCAGTGGGACAGGGGGCGGGGTGGAGACCCAGTACTTC.